A single sample gave rise to the 17 T cell receptor beta chains below, sequenced in a study of cytomegalovirus exposure and HLA in healthy donors. PCR employed 60 Vbeta and 13 Jbeta primers. Clones were sequenced by immunoSEQ multiplex PCR, and TCRdb holds only the in-frame ones, with some missing. Found here are 120,000 or so clones, more than 60% of them singletons; the top ten hold roughly 3.1%. The sequenced sample consisted of PBMCs. These receptors were collected from a man younger than 40 in good health and CMV-seronegative.

The chain combines TRBV2 with TRBJ2-7; 9 bases map to TRBD2. V dropped 7 bases and J dropped 0; count of bases not matched to a gene: 7. The germline CDR1 and CDR2 sequences are SNHLY and FYNNEI. The CDR3 contains 15 residues. The CDR3, as DNA: TGTGCCAGCATCCCCCTAGCGGGGAGCTCCTACGAGCAGTACTTC. This translates into CASIPLAGSSYEQYF.

The gene calls are TRBV30 and TRBJ2-6; TRBD2 is a possible D gene (5 bases). Per the germline V gene, CDR1 is GTSNPN and CDR2 is SVGIG (reference sequence). The ends were cut back, 3 bases at V and 0 bases at J, with 9 bases in the middle. The CDR3 has 15 amino acids. The CDR3 loop is CAWSQGSSGANVLTF. In DNA form, the CDR3 reads TGTGCCTGGAGCCAAGGGAGCTCTGGGGCCAACGTCCTGACTTTC.

A single count supports this clone. V is TRBV28 and J is TRBJ1-5; D gene unclear. This CDR3 has 12 amino acids. The germline V gene has CDR1 MDHEN and CDR2 SYDVKM. Trimming cost V 6 bases and J 8 bases, with 11 bases left between them. DNA of the CDR3: TGTGCCAGCAGGAGCTCGGTGGAGCCCCAGCATTTT. Translating gives CASRSSVEPQHF.

The chain combines TRBV6-6 with TRBJ2-5; the D is unclear. Trimming left V 6 bases short and J 1 base short, with 3 bases between. This CDR3 spans 11 amino acids. Germline CDR1 is MNHNY and CDR2 is SVGAGI (reference sequence). CDR3 in DNA: TGTGCCAGCAGCATCCAAGAGACCCAGTACTTC. Its translation: CASSIQETQYF.

The CDR3: CASSSSGTGSNQPQHF. CDR3 coding DNA: TGTGCCAGCAGCTCCTCCGGGACAGGGAGCAATCAGCCCCAGCATTTT. This sequence joins TRBV7-9 and TRBJ1-5; TRBD1 matches 9 bases. With V trimmed by 4 bases and J by 1 base, 5 bases remained unmatched. This CDR3 comprises 16 residues. CDR1 SEHNR and CDR2 FQNEAQ come from the germline V gene (reference sequence). Drawing the rest from reference TRBV7-9 and TRBJ1-5, the complete variable domain is DTGVSQNPRHKITKRGQNVTFRCDPISEHNRLYWYRQTLGQGPEFLTYFQNEAQLEKSRLLSDRFSAERPKGSFSTLEIQRTEQGDSAMYLCASSSSGTGSNQPQHFGDGTRLSIL.

This clone was detected only once. This chain connects TRBV28 to TRBJ1-3; D is ambiguous. The V and J ends lost 2 bases and 0 bases respectively, with 5 bases between them. Germline V gene lookup returns CDR1 MDHEN and CDR2 SYDVKM. The CDR3 is made up of 14 amino acids. In nucleotides, the CDR3 is TGTGCCAGCAGTTTAGCAGTCTCTGGAAACACCATATATTTT. It yields the protein CASSLAVSGNTIYF.

This chain connects TRBV6-5 to TRBJ1-2; a weak D match, TRBD1 (6 bases). Germline values: CDR1 MNHEY, CDR2 SVGAGI. This CDR3 is built from 12 residues. V was trimmed by 4 bases and J by 8 bases, leaving 11 bases between them. The CDR3 reads CASSFRGGGYTF. CDR3 in DNA: TGTGCCAGCAGTTTCAGGGGCGGGGGCTACACCTTC.

The J gene is TRBJ2-3, the V gene TRBV27; 7 bases are a match to TRBD1. Losses at the gene ends were 6 bases for V and 4 bases for J; bases not matched to a gene: 7. The CDR3 sequence is 14 residues long. CDR1 is MNHEY, CDR2 SMNVEV, per germline (reference sequence). The CDR3 nucleotides are TGTGCCAGCAGAGGGACAGTCGTGGCAGATACGCAGTATTTT. This encodes CASRGTVVADTQYF.

The gene calls are TRBV9 and TRBJ1-1; the D is unclear. The CDR3 has 15 amino acids. Per germline, CDR1 SGDLS and CDR2 YYNGEE. Trimming shortened V by 1 base and J by 0 bases, and 10 bases separated the two germline ends. For the CDR3, the DNA is TGTGCCAGCAGCGTAAGTGGGCAGTTGAACACTGAAGCTTTCTTT. Protein: CASSVSGQLNTEAFF. Full variable domain (rest looked up from reference TRBV9 and TRBJ1-1): DSGVTQTPKHLITATGQRVTLRCSPRSGDLSVYWYQQSLDQGLQFLIQYYNGEERAKGNILERFSAQQFPDLHSELNLSSLELGDSALYFCASSVSGQLNTEAFFGQGTRLTVV.

Details on this clone: Other nucleotide sequences from this sample produce the same CDR3. The CDR3 DNA sequence: TGTGCCAGCAGCGTGGACATCCTGAACACCGGGGAGCTGTTTTTT. This gives the protein CASSVDILNTGELFF. The chain employs TRBV9 and TRBJ2-2, with D possibly being TRBD1 (5 bases). Trimming left V 2 bases short and J 1 base short, with 9 bases between. The CDR3 loop spans 15 amino acids. Germline values: CDR1 SGDLS, CDR2 YYNGEE. Filled out from reference TRBV9 and TRBJ2-2, the complete variable domain reads DSGVTQTPKHLITATGQRVTLRCSPRSGDLSVYWYQQSLDQGLQFLIQYYNGEERAKGNILERFSAQQFPDLHSELNLSSLELGDSALYFCASSVDILNTGELFFGEGSRLTVL.

The V and J genes are TRBV18 and TRBJ2-3; TRBD1 matches at 8 bases. Trimming cost V 3 bases and J 2 bases; bases outside gene matches: 4. From germline, CDR1 is KGHSH and CDR2 LQKENI. The CDR3 loop spans 15 amino acids. CDR3 protein: CASSPQGANTDTQYF. The DNA of the CDR3 is TGTGCCAGCTCACCGCAGGGGGCGAACACAGATACGCAGTATTTT.

The rearrangement links TRBV28 to TRBJ1-2; 9 positions match TRBD1. V lost 4 bases and J lost 4; bases outside the gene matches: 4. The CDR3 runs to 14 residues. Germline values: CDR1 MDHEN, CDR2 SYDVKM. In DNA, the CDR3 is TGTGCCAGCAGTTCGGTACAGGGGGCCTATGGCTACACCTTC. As protein: CASSSVQGAYGYTF.

In regard to this clone: A junction end diverges from the germline sequence, so it may reflect a read error. The V and J genes are TRBV29-1 and TRBJ1-1; D may be TRBD1 (5 bases). Per germline, CDR1 SQVTM and CDR2 ANQGSEA. CDR3 length: 12 amino acids. CDR3 sequence: CSVEPTGSVRSF. The CDR3 region has the DNA TGCAGCGTTGAACCCACAGGATCCGTGCGGAGCTTT.

This sequence joins TRBV19 and TRBJ2-3, with 11 bases identical to TRBD2. The CDR3 spans 15 residues. V trimming: 5 bases; J trimming: 6 bases; junction bases outside the gene matches: 7. The germline gives CDR1 LNHDA, CDR2 SQIVND (reference sequence). CDR3 amino acids: CASSLTSGRGDTQYF. CDR3 DNA: TGTGCCAGTAGTCTCACTAGCGGGAGAGGGGATACGCAGTATTTT. The variable domain in full, with the rest retrieved from reference TRBV19 and TRBJ2-3, is DGGITQSPKYLFRKEGQNVTLSCEQNLNHDAMYWYRQDPGQGLRLIYYSQIVNDFQKGDIAEGYSVSREKKESFPLTVTSAQKNPTAFYLCASSLTSGRGDTQYFGPGTRLTVL.

V usage is TRBV10-3 and J usage is TRBJ1-4, with a weak D call TRBD1 (6 bases). CDR1 and CDR2 from the germline V gene are ENHRY and SYGVKD. V was pared by 2 bases and J by 4 bases, with 11 bases between. The CDR3 length is 15 residues. The CDR3 DNA sequence: TGTGCCATCAGTGAGGCGGGGGCGCTTAATGAAAAACTGTTTTTT. Encoded protein: CAISEAGALNEKLFF.

This sequence joins TRBV15 and TRBJ2-1; the D is unclear. V gave up 0 bases and J gave up 3 bases, with 9 bases separating them. From germline, CDR1 is LNHNV and CDR2 YYDKDF (reference sequence). The CDR3 length is 15 residues. CDR3 protein: CATSRDHVNYNEQFF. CDR3 bases: TGTGCCACCAGCAGAGATCATGTCAACTACAATGAGCAGTTCTTC.

V and J are TRBV7-8 and TRBJ1-5, with 9 bases lining up with TRBD1. The V gene end was trimmed by 5 bases and the J gene end by 2 bases; junction bases not matched to a gene: 1. The CDR3 is 14 residues long. Germline V gene sequence: CDR1 SGHVS, CDR2 FQNEAQ. The CDR3 here is CASSGDRGNQPQHF. The CDR3 DNA reads TGTGCCAGCAGCGGGGACAGGGGCAATCAGCCCCAGCATTTT.